Described below is a single T cell receptor (beta chain) sequence and its context. The antigen remains undetermined. The sample comes from a study of CD8 T cells in ankylosing spondylitis. CDR1 is SGHRS, CDR2 YFSETQ, per germline. The V segment lost 0 bases and the J segment 3 bases; nucleotides outside the gene matches: 7. The CDR3 is 18 residues long. General study points: Seemingly characteristic of ankylosing spondylitis blood was a TCR beta motif consisting of about 8 highly homologous variants.

In making TCR beta libraries, quantitative 5'-RACE with molecular barcodes was used. TCRdb re-analysed the 5' RACE reads in MiXCR, keeping a single row per CDR3 protein. The data show 750,000 to 850,000 distinct CDR3 sequences, 10% to 15% seen once. The receptor was derived from a male donor with ankylosing spondylitis. The rearrangement joins TRBV5-1 to TRBJ2-1; 12 nucleotides agree with TRBD2. Sequencing input: blood, either unsorted or a sorted T cell fraction (not recorded which). In DNA form, the CDR3 reads TGCGCCAGCAGCTTGGGACTAGCGGGAGTCGGAGACTACAATGAGCAGTTCTTC. It translates to CASSLGLAGVGDYNEQFF.